The next 29 T cell receptor beta chains were all read from a single sample in a study of blood T cell repertoires in COVID-19. Here immunoSEQ multiplex PCR was the method, and the copy in TCRdb shows in-frame clones only, minus some. The sample records around 360,000 clones, approximately 87% being singletons. The material sequenced was peripheral blood. Receptor source: a woman in her twenties or thirties with COVID-19, enrolled during active disease.

The chain uses TRBV28 and TRBJ1-5; no definite D call. Trimming took 2 bases from V and 6 from J, leaving 14 bases between them. The CDR3 has 15 residues. Germline CDR1 MDHEN, CDR2 SYDVKM. The chain's CDR3 is CASSLLAPRGQPQHF. The CDR3 DNA follows: TGTGCCAGCAGTTTACTAGCCCCCCGGGGTCAGCCCCAGCATTTT. The full variable domain, its missing parts supplied by reference TRBV28 and TRBJ1-5, is DVKVTQSSRYLVKRTGEKVFLECVQDMDHENMFWYRQDPGLGLRLIYFSYDVKMKEKGDIPEGYSVSREKKERFSLILESASTNQTSMYLCASSLLAPRGQPQHFGDGTRLSIL.

The chain recombines TRBV9 with TRBJ2-7; the D is unclear. The CDR3 runs 14 residues. Germline CDR1 reads SGDLS; CDR2 reads YYNGEE. V gave up 0 bases and J gave up 0 bases, with 7 bases separating them. This chain's CDR3 is CASSVVADSYEQYF. The CDR3 DNA is TGTGCCAGCAGCGTAGTAGCCGACTCCTACGAGCAGTACTTC.

A few counts support this clone. The DNA for the CDR3 is TGCGCCAGCAGCTTGGACTACTTCTACAATGAGCAGTTCTTC. This sequence encodes CASSLDYFYNEQFF. This sequence joins TRBV5-1 and TRBJ2-1; no reliable D call. The CDR3 is made up of 14 amino acids. Per germline, CDR1 SGHRS and CDR2 YFSETQ. V was cut by 0 bases and J by 3 bases, with 7 bases left in between.

This chain links TRBV19 with TRBJ2-1; 11 bases match TRBD2. Germline-derived CDR1 and CDR2 are LNHDA and SQIVND (reference sequence). The ends lost 1 base at V and 7 bases at J; junction bases unmatched: 3. This CDR3 region has 15 residues. The CDR3 is CASSIGSGRENEQFF. CDR3 nucleotides: TGTGCCAGTAGTATAGGTAGCGGGAGGGAGAATGAGCAGTTCTTC.

This chain connects TRBV5-1 to TRBJ2-7; D gene ambiguous. Trimming cost V 0 bases and J 3 bases, with 10 bases left between them. The CDR3 covers 14 residues. The germline V gene has CDR1 SGHRS and CDR2 YFSETQ. The CDR3 protein is CASSLVARDYEQYF. The CDR3 DNA sequence: TGCGCCAGCAGCTTGGTGGCTAGAGACTACGAGCAGTACTTC. Looking up the rest from reference TRBV5-1 and TRBJ2-7 gives the full variable domain: KAGVTQTPRYLIKTRGQQVTLSCSPISGHRSVSWYQQTPGQGLQFLFEYFSETQRNKGNFPGRFSGRQFSNSRSEMNVSTLELGDSALYLCASSLVARDYEQYFGPGTRLTVT.

The chain has TRBV15 and TRBJ2-7; possibly TRBD1 for D (5 bases). Germline V gene lookup returns CDR1 LNHNV and CDR2 YYDKDF (reference sequence). V was shortened by 1 base and J by 3 bases, with 13 bases between the two germline ends. This CDR3 contains 15 residues. The CDR3 spells CATSRAGSLGYEQYF. The CDR3 region has the DNA TGTGCCACCAGCAGAGCAGGGTCTTTAGGCTACGAGCAGTACTTC.

V is TRBV10-2 and J is TRBJ1-2; tentative D call: TRBD1 (6 bases). Germline V gene sequence: CDR1 WSHSY, CDR2 SAAADI. The CDR3 is made up of 12 amino acids. Trimming stripped 6 bases from V and 8 bases from J, with 13 bases between. CDR3 nucleotides: TGCGCCAGCAGACCGGGGGGGCACGGCTACACCTTC. It specifies CASRPGGHGYTF.

The chain is built from TRBV5-1 and TRBJ1-1; the match to TRBD1 covers 8 bases. V trimming: 0 bases; J trimming: 4 bases; junction bases outside the gene matches: 2. This CDR3 region has 14 residues. Germline V CDR1 and CDR2: SGHRS, YFSETQ. The CDR3 DNA reads TGCGCCAGCAGCTTGGGACAGGGGCCCACTGAAGCTTTCTTT. Its protein product is CASSLGQGPTEAFF.

The chain is built from TRBV2 and TRBJ2-3, with D possibly TRBD2 on 6 matching bases. Per the germline V gene, CDR1 is SNHLY and CDR2 is FYNNEI. The length of the CDR3 is 14 residues. V lost 8 bases to trimming and J lost 3 bases, with 15 bases between them. The CDR3 DNA follows: TGTGCCAGCCAGGGAACGGGGGTGACAGATACGCAGTATTTT. Translating it yields CASQGTGVTDTQYF. The whole variable domain, filled in from reference TRBV2 and TRBJ2-3, reads EPEVTQTPSHQVTQMGQEVILRCVPISNHLYFYWYRQILGQKVEFLVSFYNNEISEKSEIFDDQFSVERPDGSNFTLKIRSTKLEDSAMYFCASQGTGVTDTQYFGPGTRLTVL.

The V gene is TRBV7-3, the J gene TRBJ2-3; D unresolved. CDR1 and CDR2 from the germline V gene are SGHTA and FQGTGA. The CDR3 has 16 amino acids. The germline V and J ends were trimmed by 2 bases and 6 bases, with 18 bases remaining between them. CDR3 DNA: TGTGCCAGCAGCTTAGTTTTAGGTCTAGATACCGATACGCAGTATTTT. Its translation is CASSLVLGLDTDTQYF.

This sequence joins TRBV9 and TRBJ2-1; maybe TRBD1 (6 bases). The V and J ends lost 2 bases and 10 bases respectively, with 25 bases between them. This CDR3 is built from 17 residues. CDR1 and CDR2 (germline): SGDLS, YYNGEE. The CDR3 DNA reads as TGTGCCAGCAGCGTTACCGTTATGACAGGTTGGATTCAGGAGCAGTTCTTC. This translates into CASSVTVMTGWIQEQFF.

The chain recombines TRBV2 with TRBJ2-1; 12 nucleotides agree with TRBD2. The CDR3 has 14 amino acids. J was trimmed by 6 bases and V by 7 bases; bases with no gene match: 4. In germline, CDR1 is SNHLY, CDR2 FYNNEI. CDR3 nucleotides: TGTGCCAGCACCCGACTAGCGGGAGCCAATGAGCAGTTCTTC. It codes for CASTRLAGANEQFF.

This clone was detected only a few times. The chain employs TRBV2 and TRBJ1-2, with 10 positions matching TRBD1. The CDR3 loop spans 15 amino acids. With V trimmed by 4 bases and J by 1 base, 3 bases remained unmatched. Per germline, CDR1 SNHLY and CDR2 FYNNEI. The CDR3 here is CASSGGQGLNYGYTF. CDR3 nucleotide sequence: TGTGCCAGCAGTGGGGGACAGGGGCTTAACTATGGCTACACCTTC.

J is TRBJ2-7 and V is TRBV5-5; TRBD2 matches at 11 bases. The CDR3 runs 16 residues. Trimming removed 0 bases from V and 0 bases from J; junction bases left unmatched: 2. The germline CDR1 and CDR2 sequences are SGHKS and YYEKEE (reference sequence). The CDR3 nucleotides read TGTGCCAGCAGCTTGGGACTAGCGGGGCCCTCCTACGAGCAGTACTTC. Amino acids: CASSLGLAGPSYEQYF.

The chain has TRBV6-4 and TRBJ1-2, with TRBD1 identical over 11 bases. The trim removed 2 bases at V and 11 bases at J, leaving 4 bases unmatched. Looked up from germline, CDR1 is MRHNA and CDR2 is SNTAGT. CDR3 length: 13 amino acids. The CDR3 sequence: CASSDTDRGQYTF. In DNA, the CDR3 is TGTGCCAGCAGTGACACGGACAGGGGGCAATACACCTTC.

V usage is TRBV19 and J usage is TRBJ2-7; the D gene is possibly TRBD1 (5 bases). Germline values: CDR1 LNHDA, CDR2 SQIVND (reference sequence). The CDR3 has 12 amino acids. V lost 6 bases, J lost 2 bases, and 8 bases lay in between. The CDR3 region is CASSGRAYEQYF. The CDR3 nucleotides are TGTGCCAGTAGCGGCAGGGCCTACGAGCAGTACTTC.

The chain has TRBV24-1 and TRBJ2-2; D is perhaps TRBD2 (5 bases). The V end was cut by 0 bases, the J end by 0 bases, with 7 bases between. The CDR3 extends over 16 amino acids. Germline-derived CDR1 and CDR2 are KGHDR and SFDVKD. The CDR3 DNA follows: TGTGCCACCAGTGATTTGTGGACTGCGAACACCGGGGAGCTGTTTTTT. The encoded protein is CATSDLWTANTGELFF.

The chain employs TRBV28 and TRBJ1-2; D gene uncertain. The length of the CDR3 is 14 residues. The V end lost 2 bases, the J end lost 5 bases, and 12 bases lay between the germline ends. Germline CDR1 reads MDHEN; CDR2 reads SYDVKM. CDR3 nucleotides: TGTGCCAGCAGTTTACATAGCGCTTCTTATGGCTACACCTTC. Its translation: CASSLHSASYGYTF.

CDR3 amino acids: CASSQVLSSEAFF. The CDR3 DNA reads as TGTGCCAGCAGCCAGGTTCTATCCTCTGAAGCTTTCTTT. The chain employs TRBV3-1 (or the pseudogene TRBV3-2) and TRBJ1-1; D is unresolved. V was cut by 3 bases and J by 6 bases, with 11 bases left in between. This CDR3 is built from 13 residues. Germline assignment: CDR1 LGHDT and CDR2 YNNKEL (reference sequence).

The chain is built from TRBV4-1 and TRBJ2-4; 8 nucleotides line up with TRBD2. Losses at the gene ends were 0 bases for V and 9 bases for J; bases not matched to a gene: 7. Germline V gene lookup returns CDR1 MGHRA and CDR2 YSYEKL. This CDR3 is built from 15 residues. DNA for the CDR3: TGCGCCAGCAGCCAAGAAGCGGGGGCGCGAGGCATTCAGTACTTC. Its protein is CASSQEAGARGIQYF.

The genes are TRBV29-1 and TRBJ1-1; the D gene is possibly TRBD1 (5 bases). V lost 6 bases and J 3 bases, leaving 17 bases between the germline ends. This CDR3 is 14 amino acids long. Germline V gene sequence: CDR1 SQVTM, CDR2 ANQGSEA. The CDR3 protein is CSVDGVEGYTEAFF. For the CDR3, the DNA is TGCAGCGTCGACGGGGTGGAGGGGTACACTGAAGCTTTCTTT.

This clone was detected once. The gene calls are TRBV2 and TRBJ2-1, with 10 nucleotides matching TRBD2. V lost 7 bases to trimming and J lost 13 bases; unmatched junction nucleotides: 10. Per germline, CDR1 SNHLY and CDR2 FYNNEI. CDR3 length: 13 amino acids. Written as DNA, the CDR3 is TGTGCCAGCATAGGGACTAGCGACCTACATCAGTTCTTC. Protein sequence: CASIGTSDLHQFF.

The chain employs TRBV28 and TRBJ1-1; 7 bases are a match to TRBD1. The CDR3 runs to 15 residues. CDR1 and CDR2 (germline): MDHEN, SYDVKM. Trimming took 3 bases from V and 7 from J; bases not matched to a gene: 11. The CDR3 nucleotides are TGTGCCAGCAGTTTCCCCCGACAGGGCAGTAGTGAAGCTTTCTTT. Translating gives CASSFPRQGSSEAFF.

This clone has a handful of counts. The chain joins TRBV7-3 to TRBJ2-7, with 9 bases fitting TRBD2. The V gene end was trimmed by 5 bases and the J gene end by 4 bases; junction bases not matched to a gene: 12. The length of the CDR3 is 16 residues. Germline CDR1 and CDR2: SGHTA and FQGTGA. CDR3 coding DNA: TGTGCCAGCAGCCGGAGCGGGGGACTAGCTCCGTACGAGCAGTACTTC. Protein sequence: CASSRSGGLAPYEQYF.

The CDR3 region is CASSRDSYGYTF. In DNA form, the CDR3 reads TGTGCCAGCAGCCGTGACAGCTATGGCTACACCTTC. The chain links TRBV28 to TRBJ1-2; D is possibly TRBD1 (5 bases). The CDR3 is 12 residues long. V lost 6 bases and J lost 4, with 9 bases in between. Germline CDR1 is MDHEN and CDR2 is SYDVKM.

The V and J genes are TRBV6-4 and TRBJ2-7; 10 bases map to TRBD2. J gave up 3 bases and V 2 bases, and 7 bases lay outside the gene matches. The CDR3 has 16 residues. CDR1 is MRHNA and CDR2 is SNTAGT in the germline V gene. The CDR3 loop reads CASSDLRGLAFYEQYF. CDR3 nucleotide sequence: TGTGCCAGCAGTGACCTGCGGGGACTAGCGTTCTACGAGCAGTACTTC.

There are a few counts of this clone. The V call is TRBV4-3, the J call TRBJ2-2; D remains ambiguous. CDR3 length equals 14 residues. The ends were cut back, 0 bases at V and 3 bases at J, with 5 bases in the middle. CDR1 and CDR2 from the germline V gene are LGHNA and YSLEER. In DNA, the CDR3 is TGCGCCAGCAGCCAAGAACCGGACACCGGGGAGCTGTTTTTT. It yields the protein CASSQEPDTGELFF.

The V call is TRBV18, the J call TRBJ2-1; TRBD1 is a possible D gene (6 bases). Per germline, CDR1 KGHSH and CDR2 LQKENI. The CDR3 totals 16 residues. The V end lost 1 base, the J end lost 6 bases, and 16 bases lay between the germline ends. Here the CDR3 DNA reads TGTGCCAGCTCACCACTCATGAGGGGGAGCGTCAATGAGCAGTTCTTC. Residues: CASSPLMRGSVNEQFF.

The rearrangement uses TRBV25-1 and TRBJ1-3; D is ambiguous. The germline V gene encodes CDR1 MGHDK and CDR2 SYGVNS. V lost 1 base and J 4 bases, leaving 14 bases between the germline ends. The CDR3 contains 16 residues. The DNA of the CDR3 is TGTGCCAGCAGTGAATTTGCAGGCCTCCAAGGAAACACCATATATTTT. Its protein is CASSEFAGLQGNTIYF. Filled out from reference TRBV25-1 and TRBJ1-3, the complete variable domain reads EADIYQTPRYLVIGTGKKITLECSQTMGHDKMYWYQQDPGMELHLIHYSYGVNSTEKGDLSSESTVSRIRTEHFPLTLESARPSHTSQYLCASSEFAGLQGNTIYFGEGSWLTVV.